This T cell receptor beta chain was sequenced for a study of blood T cell repertoires in COVID-19 (dated by TCRdb to 2018 to 2020). About the investigation overall: Samples from collaborators originated in the United States, Italy and Spain and spanned both the acute and convalescent phases of COVID-19. The material from the prospective study consisted of cDNA or gDNA derived from T cells, B-cell-depleted T cells, or PBMCs. Subjects who had been exposed to COVID-19, were actively infected with it, or had recovered from it provided the deeply sampled blood TCRbeta repertoires that made up the dataset. HLA class I and class II types, where available, came from metadata supplied by the sample provider rather than from assay-based typing. Samples came from the ongoing ImmuneRACE study (first 160 participants) plus 1,254 subjects from 6 global collaborators. A de-identified subject ID, COVID-19 status, age in years and sex were almost always included in the sample metadata. The repertoires were released in a freely available public database meant as a resource for research on the immune response to SARS-CoV-2. Findings and caveats that apply to the study as a whole: The amount of clinical and demographic metadata varied by source and participant and was provided uncurated.

Taken from cysteine to phenylalanine, the CDR3 has 16 residues. Only the CDR3 part of the read is kept: 48 bases, read in frame from the first base. For CDR1 and CDR2, the germline V gene lists SGHRS and YFSETQ. Clipping removes 0 bases from V and 9 bases from J, with 8 as the unmatched junction base count. Each collaborating institution followed its own protocols to collect whole blood in K2EDTA tubes. Collaborator samples were shipped for TCRbeta analysis as frozen whole blood, isolated PBMCs, or DNA extracted from either sample type. On this clone itself: The specificity of this receptor is unknown. No base quality values were provided; no much bigger clone lies one nucleotide off.

TCRbeta CDR3 regions were amplified from genomic DNA using the immunoSEQ Assay, a bias-controlled multiplex PCR. The published analysis was carried out like this. The number of nucleated cells in each sample was estimated by amplification of reference gene primers within the assay. Sequence reads were collapsed and filtered to measure the absolute abundance of every unique TCRbeta CDR3 rearrangement. For each sample, productive Simpson clonality was calculated as the square root of Simpson's diversity index across productive rearrangements. The clones in this table, taken by TCRdb from immuneACCESS, are in-frame only. Not every clone is retained; where verified, under half of the shortfall comes from an unresolved V gene, and the cause of the rest is unknown. V, J and clone size are those of that table, while D and trimming were read from the DNA. This sample is represented by 150,000 to 200,000 clones; 88% of them were singletons. The ten largest clones represent approximately 4% of the sample.

This receptor was identified in a human donor in a cohort sampled during active COVID-19. The specimen was peripheral blood. The rearrangement joined TRBV5-1 to TRBJ2-1, with 11 bases in between that match TRBD1. The CDR3 amino acid sequence is: CASSLAGTGGSSEQFF. The sequenced DNA: TGCGCCAGCAGCTTGGCCGGGACAGGGGGTTCCAGTGAGCAGTTCTTC.